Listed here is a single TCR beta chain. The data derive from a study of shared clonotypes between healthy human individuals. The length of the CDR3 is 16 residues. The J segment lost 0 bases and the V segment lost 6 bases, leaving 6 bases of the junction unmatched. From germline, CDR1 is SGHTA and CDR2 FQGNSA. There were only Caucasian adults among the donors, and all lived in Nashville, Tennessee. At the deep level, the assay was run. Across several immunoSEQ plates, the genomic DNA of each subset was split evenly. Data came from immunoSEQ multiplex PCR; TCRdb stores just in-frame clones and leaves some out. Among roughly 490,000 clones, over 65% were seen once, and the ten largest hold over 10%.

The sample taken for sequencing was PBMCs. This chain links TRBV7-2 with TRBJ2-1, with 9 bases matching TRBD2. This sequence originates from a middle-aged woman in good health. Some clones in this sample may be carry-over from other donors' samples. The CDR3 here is CASRGGRALSYNEQFF. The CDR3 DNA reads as TGTGCCAGCAGAGGCGGGAGGGCCCTCTCCTACAATGAGCAGTTCTTC.